Listed below are T cell receptor beta chains from one sample, sequenced in a study of blood T cell repertoires in COVID-19. TCRdb keeps only in-frame clones here, not all; method: immunoSEQ multiplex PCR. The repertoire includes 110,000 to 150,000 clones, roughly 80% of them detected once, and 1.5% to 2% sits in the top ten. Sequencing used PBMCs or T cells enriched from blood (not recorded which). These receptors all stem from a woman aged 18-29 years who had been exposed to COVID-19. The CDR3 runs from the conserved cysteine through the conserved F or W. D genes are given only for firm matches. For some rows the clone size is stated as once, few or many, or as a class when expanded; others skip it.

CDR3 DNA	CDR3 protein	D gene	V gene	J gene	CDR3 length	clone size
TGTGCCAGCAGCCCCGTGGGAGGGGGTTCCTACGAGCAGTACTTC	CASSPVGGGSYEQYF	.	TRBV7-6	TRBJ2-7	15	.
TGTGCCAGCAGCTTAGCTGGGGGGAGAAGCGCCGGCTGGGCCTACGAGCAGTACTTC	CASSLAGGRSAGWAYEQYF	.	TRBV13	TRBJ2-7	19	.
TGTGCCAGCAGCTCAACAGGGGGCAGAGAGACCGGGGAGCTGTTTTTT	CASSSTGGRETGELFF	TRBD1	TRBV7-3	TRBJ2-2	16	.
TGTGCCAGCAGTTACTTCGGGAAGTCCTATAATTCACCCCTCCACTTT	CASSYFGKSYNSPLHF	.	TRBV6-2/TRBV6-3	TRBJ1-6	16	.
TGTGCCAGCATTTTAGGAGCCCCCGGGACAGGGGGGATGAACACTGAAGCTTTCTTT	CASILGAPGTGGMNTEAFF	TRBD1	TRBV5-6	TRBJ1-1	19	.
TGTGCCAGCAGCCGGGGACAGGGCACTGAAGCTTTCTTT	CASSRGQGTEAFF	TRBD1	TRBV5-4	TRBJ1-1	13	.
TGTGCCAGCAGTTATGGACAGGGTACGACCAATCAGCCCCAGCATTTT	CASSYGQGTTNQPQHF	TRBD1	TRBV7-6	TRBJ1-5	16	.
TGTGCCAGTACCGGACTAGCGGCCTACAATGAGCAGTTCTTC	CASTGLAAYNEQFF	TRBD2	TRBV2	TRBJ2-1	14	.
TGCGCCAGCAGCCCCCGGACAGGCCCACAAATCTACGAGCAGTACTTC	CASSPRTGPQIYEQYF	TRBD1	TRBV5-1	TRBJ2-7	16	.
TGTGCCAGCAGCTTAACCGGGAGTGAGAATGAGCAGTTCTTC	CASSLTGSENEQFF	.	TRBV7-8	TRBJ2-1	14	.
TGTGCCAGCCGTCGCGCACAGGGGGCGAAAGACACTGAAGCTTTCTTT	CASRRAQGAKDTEAFF	TRBD1	TRBV27	TRBJ1-1	16	.
TGTGCCAGTAGTATAGCGCACAGGGCCGAGCAGTACTTC	CASSIAHRAEQYF	.	TRBV19	TRBJ2-7	13	few
TGTGCCAGCAGCCTAGCGGGAGGGTCCCATGAGCAGTTCTTC	CASSLAGGSHEQFF	TRBD2	TRBV7-3	TRBJ2-1	14	.
TGTGCCAGCGGACGGGACATTAGCACAGATACGCAGTATTTT	CASGRDISTDTQYF	.	TRBV7-2	TRBJ2-3	14	.
TGTGCCAGCAAGGGAGCGGTCAGCGGAAGCCACGAGCAGTACTTC	CASKGAVSGSHEQYF	.	TRBV11-2	TRBJ2-7	15	.
TGCAGCGTTGGGGGGGTATTGGGTTCACCCCTCCACTTT	CSVGGVLGSPLHF	.	TRBV29-1	TRBJ1-6	13	.
TGCGCCAGCAGCGACAGGGTGGGGGGCTACACCTTC	CASSDRVGGYTF	TRBD1	TRBV4-1	TRBJ1-2	12	.
TGTGCCAGTAGAGGGGACAGCAACACTGAAGCTTTCTTT	CASRGDSNTEAFF	TRBD1	TRBV19	TRBJ1-1	13	.
TGTGCCAGCAGTTTAGCCAGTCAGGCGACCCAGTACTTC	CASSLASQATQYF	.	TRBV27	TRBJ2-5	13	.
TGTGCCAGCAGTTTGGACAGGTTCAATCAGCCCCAGCATTTT	CASSLDRFNQPQHF	TRBD1	TRBV28	TRBJ1-5	14	.
TGTGCCAGCAGAGCGACCATCGGGACTAGGGCAACAGATACGCAGTATTTT	CASRATIGTRATDTQYF	TRBD2	TRBV2	TRBJ2-3	17	.
TGTGCCAGCAGCGCCAGGGGGCTTAGAGATGAGCAGTACTTC	CASSARGLRDEQYF	TRBD1	TRBV11-2	TRBJ2-7	14	.
TGTGCCAGCAGCTTAGGCGGAGGCACCTACGAGCAGTACTTC	CASSLGGGTYEQYF	.	TRBV7-2	TRBJ2-7	14	.
TGCGCCAGCAGCTTGGGTTCCGGGACAGGGGTAGATACGCAGTATTTT	CASSLGSGTGVDTQYF	TRBD1	TRBV5-1	TRBJ2-3	16	.
TGTGCCAGCAGTGATGGTCTAGCGGGCGTCGAGCAGTACTTC	CASSDGLAGVEQYF	TRBD2	TRBV2	TRBJ2-7	14	.
TGTGCCAGCAGCCTAGGGACACTGCTATCCTACGAGCAGTACTTC	CASSLGTLLSYEQYF	.	TRBV7-3	TRBJ2-7	15	.
TGTGCCAGCAGCTCCGTAGCTAGCGAGCAGTTCTTC	CASSSVASEQFF	.	TRBV7-9	TRBJ2-1	12	.
TGTGCCAGCAGCTTCTCCTTAGGACAGGGGGCAGGATTTAACTATGGCTACACCTTC	CASSFSLGQGAGFNYGYTF	TRBD1	TRBV5-5	TRBJ1-2	19	.
TGTGCCAGCTCAACGAGGGACAGGGAAATGAACACAGATACGCAGTATTTT	CASSTRDREMNTDTQYF	TRBD1	TRBV18	TRBJ2-3	17	.
TGCGCCAGCAGCTTGGCTCCCTCGAACACTGAAGCTTTCTTT	CASSLAPSNTEAFF	.	TRBV5-1	TRBJ1-1	14	.
TGTGCCAGCAGTGACAACCGGGAAAGCTCCTACAATGAGCAGTTCTTC	CASSDNRESSYNEQFF	.	TRBV25-1	TRBJ2-1	16	.
TGTGCCAGCAGCCCCGGACAGGGCGGGAATCAGCCCCAGCATTTT	CASSPGQGGNQPQHF	TRBD1	TRBV6-5	TRBJ1-5	15	.
TGTGCCAGCAGCTCAGGGGCGGGAGTTAGCAATGAGCAGTTCTTC	CASSSGAGVSNEQFF	.	TRBV9	TRBJ2-1	15	.
TGCGCCAGCAGCTTGGGGACCACCCGGCGGGCCGGGGAGCTGTTTTTT	CASSLGTTRRAGELFF	.	TRBV5-1	TRBJ2-2	16	.
TGTGCCAGCAGCTTACGCGTCGGCAGGGGGCGTATTTCACCCCTCCACTTT	CASSLRVGRGRISPLHF	TRBD1	TRBV7-2	TRBJ1-6	17	.
TGTGCCAGCAGTGGGACTTCTAGCACAGATACGCAGTATTTT	CASSGTSSTDTQYF	.	TRBV6-4	TRBJ2-3	14	few
TGCGCCAGCAGCTCCGACAGGGCTCTGAACACTGAAGCTTTCTTT	CASSSDRALNTEAFF	TRBD1	TRBV5-1	TRBJ1-1	15	.
TGTGCCAGCAGCTTGGGGGGGCAGCGGCCCCAGCATTTT	CASSLGGQRPQHF	.	TRBV5-6	TRBJ1-5	13	.
TGTGCCAGCAGTTCCCGGCAGGGGTCGGAATACGAGCAGTACTTC	CASSSRQGSEYEQYF	.	TRBV28	TRBJ2-7	15	.
TGTGCCAGCAGCCAAGTTGCGACACCGAACACCGGGGAGCTGTTTTTT	CASSQVATPNTGELFF	.	TRBV4-2	TRBJ2-2	16	.
TGTGCCAGCAGCGCGATAGGGGGGAGGGTAGAAGAGACCCAGTACTTC	CASSAIGGRVEETQYF	.	TRBV7-6	TRBJ2-5	16	once
TGTGCCAGCAGCCAAGATCTCCGGGGAACGGCTTTCTTT	CASSQDLRGTAFF	.	TRBV14	TRBJ1-1	13	.
TGTGCCTGGATGGGAGAGGGAGAGGGCTACACCTTC	CAWMGEGEGYTF	.	TRBV30	TRBJ1-2	12	.
TGTGCCAGCAGCGTAGATAGTACGAGCTCCTACAATGAGCAGTTCTTC	CASSVDSTSSYNEQFF	.	TRBV9	TRBJ2-1	16	.
TGTGCCAGCAGCGTTTCTCCTCAAGAGACCCAGTACTTC	CASSVSPQETQYF	.	TRBV9	TRBJ2-5	13	.
TGCGCCAGCAGCCCCGGGACAGGGGACACTGAAGCTTTCTTT	CASSPGTGDTEAFF	TRBD1	TRBV5-1	TRBJ1-1	14	.
TGTGCCAGTAGTATTGAGACAAGGAACAATCAGCCCCAGCATTTT	CASSIETRNNQPQHF	.	TRBV19	TRBJ1-5	15	.
TGTGCCAGCAGCCAAGATTCCCCGCGACTAGCGGGAGTCTACGAGCAGTACTTC	CASSQDSPRLAGVYEQYF	TRBD2	TRBV3-1/TRBV3-2	TRBJ2-7	18	.
TGTGCCTGGAGACAGATCGCGAACACCGGGGAGCTGTTTTTT	CAWRQIANTGELFF	.	TRBV30	TRBJ2-2	14	.
TGTGCCAGCAGCAAACAGGGGGCGAGCACCGGGGAGCTGTTTTTT	CASSKQGASTGELFF	TRBD1	TRBV11-1	TRBJ2-2	15	.
TGTGCCAGCAGCGTGGGTGGAGAAGACGAGCAGTACTTC	CASSVGGEDEQYF	.	TRBV9	TRBJ2-7	13	.
TGCAGTGCTAGTAATTACTACGAGCAGTACTTC	CSASNYYEQYF	.	TRBV20-1	TRBJ2-7	11	.
TGTGCCAGCAGTTACGGAGCGGGGCTTAGTGAGCAGTACTTC	CASSYGAGLSEQYF	TRBD2	TRBV6-5	TRBJ2-7	14	.
TGTGCCAGCAGGGGGGAGACCGTTAGGGGGAACACAGATACGCAGTATTTT	CASRGETVRGNTDTQYF	.	TRBV27	TRBJ2-3	17	.
TGTGCCAGCAGCTTGCCCGGCGGTTATAGCAATCAGCCCCAGCATTTT	CASSLPGGYSNQPQHF	.	TRBV5-8	TRBJ1-5	16	.
TGTGCCAGCAGCCGAAAAGGGACAACGAACACCGGGGAGCTGTTTTTT	CASSRKGTTNTGELFF	.	TRBV7-3	TRBJ2-2	16	many
TGTGCCTGGAGCCTCCCCCGGGACAGGGTACTGTTCAACTATGGCTACACCTTC	CAWSLPRDRVLFNYGYTF	TRBD1	TRBV30	TRBJ1-2	18	.
TGTGCCAGCAGCTTAGATTTCGGGAGCTCCTACAATGAGCAGTTCTTC	CASSLDFGSSYNEQFF	.	TRBV11-3	TRBJ2-1	16	.